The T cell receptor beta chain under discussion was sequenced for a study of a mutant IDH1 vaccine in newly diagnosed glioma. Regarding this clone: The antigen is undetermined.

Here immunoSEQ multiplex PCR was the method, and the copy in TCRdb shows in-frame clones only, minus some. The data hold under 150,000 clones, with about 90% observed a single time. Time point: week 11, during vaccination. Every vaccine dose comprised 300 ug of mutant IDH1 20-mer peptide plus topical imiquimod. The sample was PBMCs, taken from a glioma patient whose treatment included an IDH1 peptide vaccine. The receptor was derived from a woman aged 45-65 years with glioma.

The chain's CDR3 is CAMQVWSYEQYF. In DNA form, the CDR3 reads TGTGCCATGCAAGTGTGGAGCTACGAGCAGTACTTC. The gene calls are TRBV27 and TRBJ2-7; no clear D. V shed 10 bases and J shed 3 bases, with 13 bases lying between them. The germline V gene has CDR1 MNHEY and CDR2 SMNVEV (reference sequence). There are 12 residues in the CDR3.